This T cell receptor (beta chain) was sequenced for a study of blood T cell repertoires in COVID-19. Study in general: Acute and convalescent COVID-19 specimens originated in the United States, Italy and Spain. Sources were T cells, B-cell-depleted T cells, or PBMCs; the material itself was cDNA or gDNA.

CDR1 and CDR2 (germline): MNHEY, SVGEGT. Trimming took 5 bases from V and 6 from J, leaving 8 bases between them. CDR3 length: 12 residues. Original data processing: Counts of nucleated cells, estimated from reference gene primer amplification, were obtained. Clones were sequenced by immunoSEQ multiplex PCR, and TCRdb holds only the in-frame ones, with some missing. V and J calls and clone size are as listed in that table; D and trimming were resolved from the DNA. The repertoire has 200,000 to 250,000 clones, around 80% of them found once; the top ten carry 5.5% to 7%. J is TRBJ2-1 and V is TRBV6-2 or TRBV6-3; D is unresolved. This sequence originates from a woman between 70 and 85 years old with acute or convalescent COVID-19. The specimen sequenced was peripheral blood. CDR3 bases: TGTGCCAGCAGTCCGCTATCCAATGAGCAGTTCTTC. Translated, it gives CASSPLSNEQFF.